This TCR beta chain was sequenced in a study of CD8 T cells in Susac syndrome. Reverse transcription of about 0.5 to 1 ug RNA was carried out with random hexamers. A multiplex approach, immunoSEQ multiplex PCR, amplified TCR beta CDR3 across 54 Vbeta and 13 Jbeta. TCRdb analysed the immunoSEQ multiplex PCR reads with MiXCR anew, one entry per CDR3 protein. The sample contains approximately 270,000 distinct CDR3 sequences, about 94% of which appear only once. As for this clonotype: What it binds is unknown.

The study, taken as a whole, reports: The TCR sequencing and HLA analysis in the study involved a relatively small number of individuals, as the study acknowledged.

Germline CDR1 LGHDT, CDR2 YNNKEL (reference sequence). V lost 1 base, J lost 3 bases, and 10 bases lay in between. The CDR3 has 15 residues. Sequenced material: CD4+ T cells from PBMCs. The clonotype originates from a human donor with multiple sclerosis. The chain joins TRBV3-1 to TRBJ2-1; no reliable D call. The CDR3 sequence: CASSQVQRLYNEQFF. CDR3 sequence (DNA): TGTGCCAGCAGCCAAGTCCAGCGCCTCTACAATGAGCAGTTCTTC.